Listed below are T cell receptor beta chains from one sample, sequenced in a study of T cell responses to AZD1222 COVID-19 vaccine. The protocol was immunoSEQ multiplex PCR, while the TCRdb copy is restricted to in-frame clones and leaves out a portion. The repertoire holds more than 100,000 clones, roughly 84% seen once, with over 5.5% in the top ten. The source was peripheral blood, collected on day 0 of AZD1222 vaccination. The receptors were gathered from an adult in good health. CDR3s include the opening cysteine and the closing phenylalanine or tryptophan. A D gene is named only where the DNA matches it firmly. Size values are once, few and many counts, or a class for expanded clones, and some rows have none.

V gene	clone size	J gene	D gene	CDR3 DNA	CDR3 protein
TRBV6-5	-	TRBJ1-1	-	TGTGCCAGTTCGGATGATAGGGTCACTGAAGCTTTCTTT	CASSDDRVTEAFF
TRBV5-5	once	TRBJ2-7	-	TGTGCCAGCAGCCGTATGCATGGCTCCTACGAGCAGTACTTC	CASSRMHGSYEQYF
TRBV7-7	-	TRBJ2-5	TRBD1	TGTGCTAGCAGCCAGTTAGGGACAGGAGGACAAGAGACCCAGTACTTC	CASSQLGTGGQETQYF
TRBV6-1	once	TRBJ2-5	-	TGTGCCAGCAGTGGCGGGGCCCCAGGGACCCAGTACTTC	CASSGGAPGTQYF
TRBV6-5	-	TRBJ2-7	-	TGTGCCATAGACCGTACCTACGAGCAGTACTTC	CAIDRTYEQYF
TRBV5-1	few	TRBJ1-1	TRBD1	TGCGCCAGCAGCGAGGGACAGGGTATGAACACTGAAGCTTTCTTT	CASSEGQGMNTEAFF
TRBV7-9	few	TRBJ1-1	-	TGTGCCAGCAGCTTAGTCTACAGACTGAACACTGAAGCTTTCTTT	CASSLVYRLNTEAFF
TRBV5-1	-	TRBJ2-2	-	TGCGCCAGCAGCTTGGATGGCCCCGCGAACACCGGGGAGCTGTTTTTT	CASSLDGPANTGELFF
TRBV3-1/TRBV3-2	-	TRBJ1-6	-	TGTGCCAGCAGCCAAAACCGGGGGGGCGGTTCACCCCTCCACTTT	CASSQNRGGGSPLHF
TRBV9	-	TRBJ2-2	-	TGTGCCAGCAGCCCAAACACCGGGGAGCTGTTTTTT	CASSPNTGELFF
TRBV6-5	-	TRBJ2-1	TRBD2	TGTGCCAGCAGCACAACTAGCGGAGGACACAATGAGCAGTTCTTC	CASSTTSGGHNEQFF
TRBV2	few	TRBJ1-1	-	TGTGCCAGCAGTGAAGAGATGAACACTGAAGCTTTCTTT	CASSEEMNTEAFF
TRBV5-8	-	TRBJ2-7	-	TGTGCCAGCAGCTTGAGTGCCCCTCTCTGGCAGGGGGGAATGCCCTACGAGCAGTACTTC	CASSLSAPLWQGGMPYEQYF
TRBV25-1	-	TRBJ2-3	-	TGTGCCAGCAGTTCCGGGGGCCTTTGGGAAGATACGCAGTATTTT	CASSSGGLWEDTQYF
TRBV5-4	-	TRBJ1-4	-	TGTGCCAGCAGCTTTTACCCCCAGGGAGGTGAAAAACTGTTTTTT	CASSFYPQGGEKLFF
TRBV11-2	-	TRBJ2-7	TRBD2	TGTGCCAGCAGCTTTCGCGGGGGGCGAGCCTACGAGCAGTACTTC	CASSFRGGRAYEQYF
TRBV10-3	once	TRBJ1-5	TRBD1	TGTGCCATCAGTCCCGGGACAGGTAATTTGCCCCAGCATTTT	CAISPGTGNLPQHF
TRBV28	-	TRBJ2-7	TRBD1	TGTGCCAGCTGGGACAGGGGAGACGAGCAGTACTTC	CASWDRGDEQYF
TRBV2	-	TRBJ1-4	-	TGTGCCAGCAGTGTAAATATGGGGGGTGGACTGTTTTTT	CASSVNMGGGLFF
TRBV12-3/TRBV12-4	few	TRBJ1-1	-	TGTGCCAGCAGTCACTCGACGAACACTGAAGCTTTCTTT	CASSHSTNTEAFF
TRBV10-3	once	TRBJ1-3	-	TGTGCCAACTCCCCCCGCGGCAATGGAAACACCATATATTTT	CANSPRGNGNTIYF
TRBV10-3	-	TRBJ2-6	TRBD1	TGTGCCATCAGACGGACAGGGGCTGAAGCCAACGTCCTGACTTTC	CAIRRTGAEANVLTF
TRBV28	few	TRBJ1-5	-	TGTGCCAGCAGTTTAGGCCCAGGGAATCAGCCCCAGCATTTT	CASSLGPGNQPQHF
TRBV28	few	TRBJ1-1	-	TGTGCCAGCAGGGTGTGGGGCCCGAACACTGAAGCTTTCTTT	CASRVWGPNTEAFF
TRBV4-2	few	TRBJ1-1	TRBD1	TGTGCCAGCAGCCAAGCTACAGGGGAGGGAGCTTTCTTT	CASSQATGEGAFF
TRBV10-2	-	TRBJ2-2	TRBD2	TGCGCCAGCAGTGAGGAGCGGGGGGAACCGAACACCGGGGAGCTGTTTTTT	CASSEERGEPNTGELFF
TRBV7-9	few	TRBJ1-1	-	TGTGCCAGCACCGACCCCGAAGGACGTGGGAACACTGAAGCTTTCTTT	CASTDPEGRGNTEAFF
TRBV5-1	-	TRBJ1-4	-	TGCGCCAGCAGCGACCCTGAGGGAGGGAGTGAAAAACTGTTTTTT	CASSDPEGGSEKLFF
TRBV28	-	TRBJ2-7	-	TGTGCCAGCAGACAGGGACCGTCCTCATCCCACGAGCAGTACTTC	CASRQGPSSSHEQYF
TRBV3-1/TRBV3-2	-	TRBJ2-7	-	TGTGCCAGCAGCCAATATGCCTACGAGCAGTACTTC	CASSQYAYEQYF
TRBV7-8	-	TRBJ2-7	-	TGTGCCAGCAGCGACCCGATTGGGAATTCTCGCGAGCAGTACTTC	CASSDPIGNSREQYF
TRBV9	-	TRBJ1-5	-	TGTGCCAGCAGCGTAGATGACTCGGGGAATCAGCCCCAGCATTTT	CASSVDDSGNQPQHF
TRBV28	-	TRBJ2-7	-	TGTGCCAGCGGACCGCACTCTAGCGCCCCCTACGAGCAGTACTTC	CASGPHSSAPYEQYF
TRBV3-1/TRBV3-2	-	TRBJ1-2	-	TGTGCCAGCAGCCCCGCAGGGGAGGGCTACACCTTC	CASSPAGEGYTF
TRBV4-1	-	TRBJ2-3	TRBD2	TGCGCCAGCAGCCAAACTCCGGGACTAGCGACTAGCACAGATACGCAGTATTTT	CASSQTPGLATSTDTQYF
TRBV11-3	once	TRBJ2-5	TRBD1	TGTGCCAGCAGCTCCATGGACAGGGCAGAGACCCAGTACTTC	CASSSMDRAETQYF
TRBV7-2	-	TRBJ2-5	-	TGTGCCAGCAGCTTTAGGGACGGCGTCCGAACCCAGTACTTC	CASSFRDGVRTQYF
TRBV6-2/TRBV6-3	-	TRBJ1-1	-	TGTGCCAGCAGTTACTCCGGGGCGGCGGGGACTGAAGCTTTCTTT	CASSYSGAAGTEAFF
TRBV3-1/TRBV3-2	-	TRBJ2-7	-	TGTGCCAGCAGCCGGGCAGGCGGCTTAACAGAGCAGTACTTC	CASSRAGGLTEQYF
TRBV7-2	once	TRBJ1-5	-	TGTGCCAGCAGTTTTTTTGGGGGGGAGAGGGATCAGCCCCAGCATTTT	CASSFFGGERDQPQHF
TRBV7-2	-	TRBJ2-7	-	TGTGCCAGCAGCTTAGCGCCCGGGGAGCAGTACTTC	CASSLAPGEQYF
TRBV18	-	TRBJ2-3	TRBD1	TGTGCCAGCTCACCACTGCGGGATCTTCGGGACAGGGAATTGGATGGATTTCCCGTTTATACGCAGTATTTT	CASSPLRDLRDRELDGFPVYTQYF
TRBV12-5	-	TRBJ2-7	TRBD1	TGTGCTAGTGGTTTTGGTATCCGCCCAGGGGGCAAAACCTACGAGCAGTACTTC	CASGFGIRPGGKTYEQYF
TRBV28	-	TRBJ1-6	-	TGTGCCAGCAGTTTATATAGGCAGAATTCACCCCTCCACTTT	CASSLYRQNSPLHF
TRBV29-1	-	TRBJ1-3	-	TGCAGCGCCCAGGCAAGGTTAGGAAACACCATATATTTT	CSAQARLGNTIYF
TRBV28	-	TRBJ2-1	-	TGTGCCAGCAGTACCCTCCAGGGTACATCCTACAATGAGCAGTTCTTC	CASSTLQGTSYNEQFF
TRBV28	once	TRBJ1-2	-	TGTGCCAGCAGTCGCTACCAACGAGTTAACTATGGCTACACCTTC	CASSRYQRVNYGYTF
TRBV27	-	TRBJ1-5	-	TGTGCCAGCAGTTCAGGGTCGGGTCAGCCCCAGCATTTT	CASSSGSGQPQHF
TRBV11-3	-	TRBJ2-5	-	TGTGCCAGCAGCTCACGTTGGTTGGAGACCCAGTACTTC	CASSSRWLETQYF
TRBV2	-	TRBJ1-1	-	TGTGCCAGCAGTGGGCAGGCGGTGAACACTGAAGCTTTCTTT	CASSGQAVNTEAFF
TRBV27	-	TRBJ1-1	-	TGTGCCAGCAGTTTAGAGGGTAAAGGGTTGGCCCAGGCAGCTTTCTTT	CASSLEGKGLAQAAFF
TRBV6-5	once	TRBJ2-1	-	TGTGCCACTTCGGCCGCGAACTACAATGAGCAGTTCTTC	CATSAANYNEQFF
TRBV5-4	-	TRBJ2-3	-	TGTGCCAGCAGCACCACTCGCACAGATACGCAGTATTTT	CASSTTRTDTQYF
TRBV6-6	-	TRBJ1-1	-	TGTGCCAGCAGCCACAGGGCGACTGAAGCTTTCTTT	CASSHRATEAFF
TRBV19	-	TRBJ2-7	-	TGTGCCAGTAGTGGAGGGACAAACACCTACGAGCAGTACTTC	CASSGGTNTYEQYF
TRBV7-2	once	TRBJ2-2	-	TGTGCCGGCCGAAGCCGGGGGAACACCGGGGAGCTGTTTTTT	CAGRSRGNTGELFF
TRBV2	-	TRBJ1-5	-	TGTGCCAGCTCTCAGGGCGTCGGGAATCAGCCCCAGCATTTT	CASSQGVGNQPQHF
TRBV18	-	TRBJ2-7	-	TGTGCCAGCTCATCCCATCCTTCCTTGAGAGCGACCTTATACGAGCAGTACTTC	CASSSHPSLRATLYEQYF
TRBV19	-	TRBJ2-3	TRBD2	TGTGCCAGTAGTCTCCGACTAGCGGGTTTGTCAGATACGCAGTATTTT	CASSLRLAGLSDTQYF
TRBV4-1	-	TRBJ1-1	TRBD1	TGCGCCAGCAGCCAGACAGGGGTGAACACTGAAGCTTTCTTT	CASSQTGVNTEAFF